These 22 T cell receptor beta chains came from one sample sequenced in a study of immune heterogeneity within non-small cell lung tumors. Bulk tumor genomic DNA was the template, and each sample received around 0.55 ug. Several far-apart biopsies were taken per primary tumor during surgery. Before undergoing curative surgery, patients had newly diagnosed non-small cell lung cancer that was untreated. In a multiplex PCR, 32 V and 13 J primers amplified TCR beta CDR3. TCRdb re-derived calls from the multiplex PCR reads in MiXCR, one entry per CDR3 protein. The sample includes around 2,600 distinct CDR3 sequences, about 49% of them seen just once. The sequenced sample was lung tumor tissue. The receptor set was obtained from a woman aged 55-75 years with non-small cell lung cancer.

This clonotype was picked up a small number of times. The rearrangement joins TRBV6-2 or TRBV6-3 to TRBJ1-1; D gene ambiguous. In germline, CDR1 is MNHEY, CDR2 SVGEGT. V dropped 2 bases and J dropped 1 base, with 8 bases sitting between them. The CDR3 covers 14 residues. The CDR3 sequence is CASSYTDGNTEAFF. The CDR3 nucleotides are TGTGCCAGCAGTTACACGGATGGGAACACTGAAGCTTTCTTT.

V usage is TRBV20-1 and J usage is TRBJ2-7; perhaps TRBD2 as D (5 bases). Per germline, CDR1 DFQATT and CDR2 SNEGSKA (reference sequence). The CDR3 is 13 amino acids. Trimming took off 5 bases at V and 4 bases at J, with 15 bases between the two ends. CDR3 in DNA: TGCAGTGCTTCTGGACGGGATCCTTACGAGCAGTACTTC. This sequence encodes CSASGRDPYEQYF.

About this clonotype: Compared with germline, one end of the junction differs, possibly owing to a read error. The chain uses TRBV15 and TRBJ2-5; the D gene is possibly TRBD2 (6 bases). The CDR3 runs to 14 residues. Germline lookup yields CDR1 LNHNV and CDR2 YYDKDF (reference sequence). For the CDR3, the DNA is TGTGCCACCAGCAGAGATTCGGAGGGAGAGACCGAGTACTTC. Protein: CATSRDSEGETEYF.

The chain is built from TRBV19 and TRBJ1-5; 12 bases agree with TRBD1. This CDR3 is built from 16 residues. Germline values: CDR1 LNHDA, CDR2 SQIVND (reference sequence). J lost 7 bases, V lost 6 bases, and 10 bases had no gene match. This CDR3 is CASSAPGQGAGQPQHF. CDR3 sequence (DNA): TGTGCCAGTAGCGCCCCGGGACAGGGGGCAGGACAGCCCCAGCATTTT.

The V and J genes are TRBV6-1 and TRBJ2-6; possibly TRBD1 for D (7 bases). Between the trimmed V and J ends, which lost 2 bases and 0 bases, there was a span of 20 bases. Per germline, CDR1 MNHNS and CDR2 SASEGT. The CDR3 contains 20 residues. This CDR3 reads CASSERGVGQNPSGANVLTF. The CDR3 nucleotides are TGTGCCAGCAGTGAAAGGGGGGTGGGACAGAATCCCTCTGGGGCCAACGTCCTGACTTTC.

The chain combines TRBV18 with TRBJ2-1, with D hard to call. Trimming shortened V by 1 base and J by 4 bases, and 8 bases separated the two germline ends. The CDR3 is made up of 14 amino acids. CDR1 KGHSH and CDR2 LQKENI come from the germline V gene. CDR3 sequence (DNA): TGTGCCAGCTCACCACAGAGAGCTTACAATGAGCAGTTCTTC. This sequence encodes CASSPQRAYNEQFF.

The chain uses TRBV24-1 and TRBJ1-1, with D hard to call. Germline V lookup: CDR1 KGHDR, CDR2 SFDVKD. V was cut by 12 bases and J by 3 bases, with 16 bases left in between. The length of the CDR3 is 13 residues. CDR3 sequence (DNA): TGTGCCCCCCAATGGGTTTCTGACACTGAAGCTTTCTTT. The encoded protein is CAPQWVSDTEAFF.

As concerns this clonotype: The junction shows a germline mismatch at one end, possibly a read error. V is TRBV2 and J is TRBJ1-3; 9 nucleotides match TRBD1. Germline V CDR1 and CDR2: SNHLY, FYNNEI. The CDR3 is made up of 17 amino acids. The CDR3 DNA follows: TGTGCCAGCAGTTCAACAGGGGGCTCCTTCTCTGGAAACACCACATATTTT. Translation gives CASSSTGGSFSGNTTYF.

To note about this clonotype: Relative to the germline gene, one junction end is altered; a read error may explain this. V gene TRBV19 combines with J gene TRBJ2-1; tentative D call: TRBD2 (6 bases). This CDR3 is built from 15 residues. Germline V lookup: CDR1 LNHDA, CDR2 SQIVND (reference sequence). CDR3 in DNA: TGTTCCAGTAGTATTTCACAGGCGGGGTACAATGAGCAGTTCTTC. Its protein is CSSSISQAGYNEQFF. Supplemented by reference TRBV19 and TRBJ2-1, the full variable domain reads DGGITQSPKYLFRKEGQNVTLSCEQNLNHDAMYWYRQDPGQGLRLIYYSQIVNDFQKGDIAEGYSVSREKKESFPLTVTSAQKNPTAFYLCSSSISQAGYNEQFFGPGTRLTVL.

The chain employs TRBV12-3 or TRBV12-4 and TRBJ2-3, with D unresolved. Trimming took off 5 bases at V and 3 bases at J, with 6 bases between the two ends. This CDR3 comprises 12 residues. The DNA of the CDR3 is TGTGCCAGCAGTCCTTATACAGATACGCAGTATTTT. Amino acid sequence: CASSPYTDTQYF.

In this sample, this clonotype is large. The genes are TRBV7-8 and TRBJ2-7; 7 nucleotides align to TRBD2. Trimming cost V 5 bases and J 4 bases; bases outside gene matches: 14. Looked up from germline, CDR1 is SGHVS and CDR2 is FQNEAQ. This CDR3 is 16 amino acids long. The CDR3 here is CASSVQSGASVYEQYF. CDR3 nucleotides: TGTGCCAGCAGCGTGCAAAGCGGGGCCTCAGTGTACGAGCAGTACTTC.

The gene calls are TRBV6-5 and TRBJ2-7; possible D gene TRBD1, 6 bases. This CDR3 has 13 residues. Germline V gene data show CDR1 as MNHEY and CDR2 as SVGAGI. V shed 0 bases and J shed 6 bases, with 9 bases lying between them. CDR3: CASSYSRGFEQYF. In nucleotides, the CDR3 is TGTGCCAGCAGTTACTCGAGGGGGTTCGAGCAGTACTTC.

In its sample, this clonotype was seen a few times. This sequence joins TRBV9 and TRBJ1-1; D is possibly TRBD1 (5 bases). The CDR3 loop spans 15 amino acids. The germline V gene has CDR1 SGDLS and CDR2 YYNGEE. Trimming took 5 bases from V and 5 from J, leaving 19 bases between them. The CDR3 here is CASSTQEGARTEAFF. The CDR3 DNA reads TGTGCCAGCAGTACACAGGAAGGGGCGAGGACTGAAGCTTTCTTT.

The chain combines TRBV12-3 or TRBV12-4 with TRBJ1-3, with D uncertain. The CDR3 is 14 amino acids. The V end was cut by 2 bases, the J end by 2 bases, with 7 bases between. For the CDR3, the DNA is TGTGCCAGCAGTTTAAGAGGGCCTGGAAACACCATATATTTT. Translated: CASSLRGPGNTIYF.

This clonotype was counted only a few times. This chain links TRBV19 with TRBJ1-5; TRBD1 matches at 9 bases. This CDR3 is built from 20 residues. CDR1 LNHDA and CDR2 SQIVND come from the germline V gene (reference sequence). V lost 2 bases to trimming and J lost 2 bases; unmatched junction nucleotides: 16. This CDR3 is CASSIRTFAGQGGGNQPQHF. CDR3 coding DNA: TGTGCCAGTAGTATAAGGACTTTTGCGGGACAGGGCGGGGGCAATCAGCCCCAGCATTTT.

The CDR3 coding sequence is TGTGCCAGTACCTTACGGGGCGGCGGACCTGGGAGCAATCAGCCCCAGCATTTT. Its translation: CASTLRGGGPGSNQPQHF. The V and J genes are TRBV19 and TRBJ1-5, with TRBD1 as a possible D gene (5 bases). The CDR3 spans 18 residues. V shed 7 bases and J shed 1 base, with 23 bases lying between them. The germline V gene has CDR1 LNHDA and CDR2 SQIVND (reference sequence).

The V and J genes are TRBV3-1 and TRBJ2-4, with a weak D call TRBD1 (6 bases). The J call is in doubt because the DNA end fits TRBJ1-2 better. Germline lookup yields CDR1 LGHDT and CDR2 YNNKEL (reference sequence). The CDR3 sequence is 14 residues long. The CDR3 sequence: CASSQGGGGAGYTF. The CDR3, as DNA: TGTGCCAGCAGCCAAGGGGGGGGGGGGGCTGGCTACACCTTC.

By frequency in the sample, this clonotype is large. The chain's CDR3 is CASLRRVGTDTQYF. In DNA form, the CDR3 reads TGTGCCAGCCTGCGGAGGGTGGGCACAGATACGCAGTATTTT. The chain carries TRBV27 and TRBJ2-3; tentative D call: TRBD2 (6 bases). Trimming shortened V by 8 bases and J by 1 base, and 13 bases separated the two germline ends. CDR3 size: 14 residues. Germline CDR1 and CDR2: MNHEY and SMNVEV (reference sequence).

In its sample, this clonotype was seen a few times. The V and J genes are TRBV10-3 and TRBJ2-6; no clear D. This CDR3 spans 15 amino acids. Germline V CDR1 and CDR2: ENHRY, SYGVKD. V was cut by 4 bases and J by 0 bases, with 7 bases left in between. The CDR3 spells CAISAEYSGANVLTF. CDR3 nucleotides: TGTGCCATCAGTGCCGAGTACTCTGGGGCCAACGTCCTGACTTTC.

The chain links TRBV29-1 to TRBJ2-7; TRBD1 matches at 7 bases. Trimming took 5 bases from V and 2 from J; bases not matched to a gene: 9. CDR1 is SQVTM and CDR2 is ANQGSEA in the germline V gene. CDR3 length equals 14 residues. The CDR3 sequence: CSVQTWTGAYEQYF. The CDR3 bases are TGCAGCGTTCAAACTTGGACAGGTGCCTACGAGCAGTACTTC.

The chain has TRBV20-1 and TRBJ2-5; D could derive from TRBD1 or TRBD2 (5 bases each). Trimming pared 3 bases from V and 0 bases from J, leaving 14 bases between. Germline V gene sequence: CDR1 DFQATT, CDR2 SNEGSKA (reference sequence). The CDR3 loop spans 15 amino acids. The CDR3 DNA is TGCAGTGCTAGTATGGTGGGGACGTACCAAGAGACCCAGTACTTC. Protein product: CSASMVGTYQETQYF.

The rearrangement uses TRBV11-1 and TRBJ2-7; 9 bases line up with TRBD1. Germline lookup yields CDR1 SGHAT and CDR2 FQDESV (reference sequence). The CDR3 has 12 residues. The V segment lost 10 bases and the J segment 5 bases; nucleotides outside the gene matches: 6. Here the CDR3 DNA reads TGTGCCACCGGGACAGGGATAGACGAGCAGTACTTC. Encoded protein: CATGTGIDEQYF.